This T cell receptor beta chain was found in a study of shared clonotypes between healthy human individuals. The study, taken as a whole, reports: What limited the represented genetic and exposure-history diversity was the small number of donors. Blood alone was sampled, and tissue repertoires likely differ.

This was a deep-level run. Here immunoSEQ multiplex PCR was the method, and the copy in TCRdb shows in-frame clones only, minus some. The sample holds hundreds of thousands of clones, 75% to 85% seen once. Concerning this clone: Its antigen remains unidentified.

This CDR3 has 14 amino acids. V lost 1 base and J lost 4, with 9 bases in between. Germline V gene data show CDR1 as LGHNA and CDR2 as YNFKEQ. This receptor was obtained from a woman aged 40 to 49 in good health. Some clones in this sample may be carry-over from other donors' samples. J is TRBJ2-3 and V is TRBV4-2; either TRBD1 or TRBD2 may supply D (5 bases each). Sequencing was done on a sample of PBMCs. This chain's CDR3 is CASSQGGSPDTQYF. The CDR3 DNA sequence: TGTGCCAGCAGCCAAGGGGGGAGCCCAGATACGCAGTATTTT.